These 8 T cell receptor beta chains were sequenced from one sample in a study of blood T cell repertoires in COVID-19 (TCRdb year 2020). The method was the immunoSEQ multiplex PCR assay. The source is immuneACCESS, and TCRdb retained only in-frame sequences with V and J called. Part of the clones is not carried over; for the studies checked, unresolved V genes explain less than half of this, and the remainder is unexplained. The sample has under 200,000 clones on record, 60% to 85% of them singletons. The ten top clones hold 8.1% of the sample. Sequencing was performed on peripheral blood. The receptors were gathered from a man aged 55-75 years with acute or convalescent COVID-19.

The rearrangement links TRBV28 to TRBJ2-3; D is perhaps TRBD2 (7 bases). Germline-derived CDR1 and CDR2 are MDHEN and SYDVKM. V lost 3 bases, J lost 2 bases, and 15 bases lay in between. The CDR3 extends over 16 amino acids. Here the CDR3 reads CASSFSGAGATDTQYF. CDR3 DNA: TGTGCCAGCAGTTTCTCGGGGGCGGGGGCCACAGATACGCAGTATTTT.

This clone was recorded only once. The chain combines TRBV5-8 with TRBJ2-2; D might be TRBD2 (6 bases). Germline loops: CDR1 SGHTS, CDR2 YDEGEE. The V gene lost 0 bases and the J gene lost 1 base, with 13 bases spanning the gap. The CDR3 covers 17 residues. Written as DNA, the CDR3 is TGTGCCAGCAGCTTGGGCACGGAGGGCTTGAACACCGGGGAGCTGTTTTTT. Translation gives CASSLGTEGLNTGELFF. The variable domain in full, with the rest retrieved from reference TRBV5-8 and TRBJ2-2, is EAGVTQSPTHLIKTRGQQATLRCSPISGHTSVYWYQQALGLGLQFLLWYDEGEERNRGNFPPRFSGRQFPNYSSELNVNALELEDSALYLCASSLGTEGLNTGELFFGEGSRLTVL.

The rearrangement joins TRBV11-2 to TRBJ2-3, with 10 bases fitting TRBD2. With V trimmed by 5 bases and J by 0 bases, 5 bases remained unmatched. From germline, CDR1 is SGHAT and CDR2 FQNNGV. The CDR3 is made up of 16 amino acids. CDR3 protein: CASSLLLAGSTDTQYF. CDR3 DNA: TGTGCCAGCAGCCTTCTACTAGCGGGGAGCACAGATACGCAGTATTTT. Full variable domain (rest looked up from reference TRBV11-2 and TRBJ2-3): EAGVAQSPRYKIIEKRQSVAFWCNPISGHATLYWYQQILGQGPKLLIQFQNNGVVDDSQLPKDRFSAERLKGVDSTLKIQPAKLEDSAVYLCASSLLLAGSTDTQYFGPGTRLTVL.

The chain employs TRBV6-5 and TRBJ1-2; 10 nucleotides agree with TRBD1. J was trimmed by 5 bases and V by 5 bases; bases with no gene match: 8. Germline V lookup: CDR1 MNHEY, CDR2 SVGAGI. CDR3 length: 15 amino acids. In DNA, the CDR3 is TGTGCCAGCAGTATCAAGACAGGGGGCGGATATGGCTACACCTTC. This translates into CASSIKTGGGYGYTF.

The chain joins TRBV6-5 to TRBJ2-2, with 9 bases that match TRBD1. V dropped 6 bases and J dropped 7; count of bases not matched to a gene: 9. This CDR3 has 15 residues. Germline CDR1 is MNHEY and CDR2 is SVGAGI. The chain's CDR3 is CASRSGQGVIGELFF. In nucleotides, the CDR3 is TGTGCCAGCAGGTCGGGACAGGGTGTGATCGGGGAGCTGTTTTTT.

This clone showed up just a few times. The J gene is TRBJ1-1, the V gene TRBV3-1 (or the pseudogene TRBV3-2), with TRBD1 matching over 8 bases. J lost 4 bases, V lost 1 base, and 5 bases had no gene match. The CDR3 extends over 15 amino acids. Germline CDR1 is LGHDT and CDR2 is YNNKEL (reference sequence). The CDR3 DNA sequence: TGTGCCAGCAGCCAAGCAGGTACAGGGGGCACTGAAGCTTTCTTT. Its protein is CASSQAGTGGTEAFF.

Only one count was recorded for this clone. The chain couples TRBV19 to TRBJ1-1; TRBD1 aligns across 9 bases. The CDR3 totals 15 residues. Trimming cost V 7 bases and J 0 bases; bases outside gene matches: 6. From germline, CDR1 is LNHDA and CDR2 SQIVND (reference sequence). The CDR3 bases are TGTGCCAGTATCCCGGGACAGGGCCTGAACACTGAAGCTTTCTTT. The encoded protein is CASIPGQGLNTEAFF.

The V and J genes are TRBV5-1 and TRBJ2-7; possible D gene TRBD1, 6 bases. There are 15 residues in the CDR3. The germline gives CDR1 SGHRS, CDR2 YFSETQ. With 0 bases removed from V and 6 bases from J, the gap between germline ends came to 16 bases. The CDR3 is CASSLDFTGPSEQYF. CDR3 in DNA: TGCGCCAGCAGCTTGGATTTTACAGGGCCCTCCGAGCAGTACTTC.